The sequence of this TCR beta chain was determined in a study of T-cell memory formation after mild COVID-19. This clonotype was detected only a few times. As yet, its antigen is unknown. Findings of the study overall: The study detected some responding clones in pre-infection memory, suggesting cross-reactive memory joined. Contracting CD4+ clones sat mainly in CM and EM; CD8+ in EMRA.

Trimming stripped 3 bases from V and 5 bases from J, with 4 bases between. The CDR3 contains 11 residues. Germline V gives CDR1 ENHRY, CDR2 SYGVKD. The TCR alpha and TCR beta cDNA libraries, bearing sample barcodes and UMIs, were generated by 5'RACE using constant-segment primers. TCRdb recomputed calls from the 5' RACE reads with MiXCR, one row per CDR3 protein. The table records fewer than 700,000 distinct CDR3 sequences, more than 15% of them present only once. The chain recombines TRBV10-3 with TRBJ2-5; D not certain. The clonotype was recovered from an adult woman who had mild COVID-19 (a few samples of this study predate the infection). Cell type and time point are not known. The sequencing sample was made of PBMCs or a T cell subset sorted from them (not recorded which). CDR3 DNA sequence: TGTGCCATCAGTGATTTGGAGACCCAGTACTTC. It is translated as CAISDLETQYF.